These 3 T cell receptor beta chains were sequenced from one sample in a study of T cell responses to AZD1222 COVID-19 vaccine. Measured with immunoSEQ multiplex PCR; TCRdb has only the in-frame clones, and not every one. This sample has some 120,000 clones, with roughly 87% found just once. The sequenced sample was peripheral blood, obtained on day 0 of AZD1222 vaccination. The source is an adult in good health.

This chain connects TRBV4-1 to TRBJ1-5; perhaps TRBD1 as D (5 bases). Trimming shortened V by 4 bases and J by 5 bases, and 12 bases separated the two germline ends. In germline, CDR1 is MGHRA, CDR2 YSYEKL. This CDR3 contains 14 residues. The CDR3: CASSLYIGDQPQHF. Written as DNA, the CDR3 is TGCGCCAGCAGCCTGTATATAGGGGATCAGCCCCAGCATTTT.

V usage is TRBV30 and J usage is TRBJ2-2; 7 positions agree with TRBD1. The CDR3 spans 14 residues. V lost 1 base to trimming and J lost 4 bases; unmatched junction nucleotides: 3. The germline V gene has CDR1 GTSNPN and CDR2 SVGIG (reference sequence). The chain's CDR3 is CAWSGGQFTGELFF. In nucleotides, the CDR3 is TGTGCCTGGAGTGGGGGACAGTTCACCGGGGAGCTGTTTTTT.

V and J are TRBV30 and TRBJ1-6, with D perhaps matching TRBD1 (6 bases). Per the germline V gene, CDR1 is GTSNPN and CDR2 is SVGIG (reference sequence). CDR3 length: 15 amino acids. CDR3 sequence reads: CARDTGRGENSPLHF. The CDR3 nucleotides read TGTGCGAGGGACACCGGCCGTGGAGAAAATTCACCCCTCCACTTT.